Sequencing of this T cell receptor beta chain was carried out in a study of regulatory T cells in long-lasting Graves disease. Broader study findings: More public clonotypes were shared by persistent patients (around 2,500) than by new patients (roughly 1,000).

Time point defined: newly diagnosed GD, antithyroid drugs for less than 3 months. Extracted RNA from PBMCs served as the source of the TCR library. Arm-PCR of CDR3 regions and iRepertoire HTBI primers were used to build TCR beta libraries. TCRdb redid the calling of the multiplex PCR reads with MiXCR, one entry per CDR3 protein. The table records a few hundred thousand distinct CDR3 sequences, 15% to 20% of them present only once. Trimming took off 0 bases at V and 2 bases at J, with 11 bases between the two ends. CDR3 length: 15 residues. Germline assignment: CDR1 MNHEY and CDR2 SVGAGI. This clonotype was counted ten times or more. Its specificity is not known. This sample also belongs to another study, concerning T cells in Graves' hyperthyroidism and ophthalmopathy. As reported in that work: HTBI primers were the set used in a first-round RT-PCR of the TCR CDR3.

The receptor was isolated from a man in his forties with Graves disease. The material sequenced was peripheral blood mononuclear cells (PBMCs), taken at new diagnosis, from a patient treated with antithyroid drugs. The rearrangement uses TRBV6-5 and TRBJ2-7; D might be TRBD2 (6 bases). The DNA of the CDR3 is TGTGCCAGCAGTTACTCGGGGGGTTGGCCCTACGAGCAGTACTTC. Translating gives CASSYSGGWPYEQYF.